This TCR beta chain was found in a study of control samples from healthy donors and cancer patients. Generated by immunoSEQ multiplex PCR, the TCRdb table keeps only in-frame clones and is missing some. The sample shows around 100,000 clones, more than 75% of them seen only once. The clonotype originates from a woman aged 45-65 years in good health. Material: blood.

CDR3 nucleotides: TGTGCCAGCGGATCCGGGACAGGTTACGGCTACACCTTC. It yields the protein CASGSGTGYGYTF. The chain recombines TRBV11-2 with TRBJ1-2; 8 nucleotides match TRBD1. The CDR3 consists of 13 residues. The V gene's germline CDR1 is SGHAT and CDR2 FQNNGV. V was clipped by 8 bases and J by 8 bases; unmatched bases: 10.